Listed below are T cell receptor beta chains from one sample, sequenced in a study of shared clonotypes between healthy human individuals. The table came from immunoSEQ multiplex PCR; TCRdb's copy has only in-frame clones and leaves some out. The table shows roughly 480,000 clones, with around 79% occurring only once. Sequencing used PBMCs. Receptors originate from a woman between 35 and 50 years old in good health. Some clones in this sample may be carry-over from other donors' samples. The CDR3 runs from the conserved cysteine through the conserved F or W. A D gene is named only where the DNA matches it firmly. Expanded clones get a size class; other rows say once, few or many, or leave the size out.

v_gene	abundance	d_gene	j_gene	CDR3nt	CDR3aa
TRBV19	-	-	TRBJ2-3	TGTGCCAGTAGTATAGCCACGGGGCACGCAGATACGCAGTATTTT	CASSIATGHADTQYF
TRBV5-6	-	TRBD2	TRBJ2-3	TGTGCCAGCAGCTTGGCGAGCGGGAGGGCCTCAGATACGCAGTATTTT	CASSLASGRASDTQYF
TRBV18	-	-	TRBJ1-4	TGTGCCAGTTCGTTACAGAAGGTCGAGGGAGAAAAACTGTTTTTT	CASSLQKVEGEKLFF
TRBV15	-	TRBD1	TRBJ1-4	TGTGCCACCAGCTCGACGCAGGGGGCGCGGGAAAAACTGTTTTTT	CATSSTQGAREKLFF
TRBV5-4	few	-	TRBJ2-5	TGTGCCAGCAGCTTGGCCAAGACTACCGGAGAGACCCAGTACTTC	CASSLAKTTGETQYF
TRBV18	once	TRBD1	TRBJ2-2	TGTGCCAGCTCACCTCGACAGGGAAGCGTGACCGGGGAGCTGTTTTTT	CASSPRQGSVTGELFF
TRBV11-2	once	-	TRBJ1-5	TGTGCCAGCAGCTTAGGTAGACTTAGCGGGGGATTCAATCAGCCCCAGCATTTT	CASSLGRLSGGFNQPQHF
TRBV28	-	TRBD1	TRBJ2-5	TGTGCCAGCAGTTCACCGACAGGGGGGGAGACCCAGTACTTC	CASSSPTGGETQYF
TRBV5-3	-	TRBD2	TRBJ2-2	TGTGCCAGAAGCTTGGGACTAGCGGAGAACACCGGGGAGCTGTTTTTT	CARSLGLAENTGELFF
TRBV19	once	-	TRBJ1-2	TGTGCCAGTAATCCGGCGGGGGCTACTAACTATGGCTACACCTTC	CASNPAGATNYGYTF
TRBV7-3	-	-	TRBJ2-3	TGTGCCAGCAGCCTCCGACCGGGAACGATCACAGATACGCAGTATTTT	CASSLRPGTITDTQYF
TRBV4-1	-	TRBD2	TRBJ2-7	TGCGCCAGCAGCCGGGGACTAGCGGGAAAGTACGAGCAGTACTTC	CASSRGLAGKYEQYF
TRBV28	-	TRBD1	TRBJ1-2	TGTGCCAGCAGCTATTCCGACAGGGTCTATGGCTACACCTTC	CASSYSDRVYGYTF
TRBV7-9	once	-	TRBJ2-1	TGTGCCAGCAGCTTAGTTGAACCGGTGTTCTTC	CASSLVEPVFF
TRBV4-3	-	-	TRBJ2-7	TGCGCCAGCAGCCGGGGTCGGGGGCCTCTGTCCTACGAGCAGTACTTC	CASSRGRGPLSYEQYF
TRBV4-3	-	-	TRBJ2-1	TGCGCCAGCAGCCCACGGACGGCCTACTCCTACAATGAGCAGTTCTTC	CASSPRTAYSYNEQFF
TRBV10-2	-	TRBD2	TRBJ2-3	TGCGCCAGCAGTGAGTCGAGACTAGCGGGAGTGAGTAGCACAGATACGCAGTATTTT	CASSESRLAGVSSTDTQYF
TRBV5-1	once	-	TRBJ2-2	TGCGCCAGCAGCTCCGTGTGGGAGTGGAACACCGGGGAGCTGTTTTTT	CASSSVWEWNTGELFF
TRBV7-3	-	TRBD2	TRBJ2-5	TGTGCCAGCAGCTTAATAGGAGGCGGGAGGGCCTCCGAGACCCAGTACTTC	CASSLIGGGRASETQYF
TRBV5-6	-	-	TRBJ2-3	TGTGCCAGCAGCGCCAAAGGATGGGCAGATACGCAGTATTTT	CASSAKGWADTQYF
TRBV19	-	TRBD2	TRBJ2-1	TGTGCCAGTAGTGCCCAGACTAGCGGACGGCAGTTCTTC	CASSAQTSGRQFF
TRBV6-5	-	TRBD2	TRBJ2-7	TGTGCCAGCAGTTACACGTTAGCGGGAGGGCGGGAGCAGTACTTC	CASSYTLAGGREQYF
TRBV27	-	-	TRBJ1-5	TGTGCCAGCAGTCTAAAGGACGGCAATCAGCCCCAGCATTTT	CASSLKDGNQPQHF
TRBV28	-	-	TRBJ2-7	TGTGCCAGCACCCCCTCCGTGGCAGCCCAGGAGCAGTACTTC	CASTPSVAAQEQYF
TRBV4-3	-	-	TRBJ1-1	TGCGCCAGCAGCCCTCACCCTTCCGGCAACACTGAAGCTTTCTTT	CASSPHPSGNTEAFF
TRBV5-1	-	-	TRBJ1-1	TGCGCCAGCAAGCAGGACGCTTACACTGAAGCTTTCTTT	CASKQDAYTEAFF
TRBV5-6	-	-	TRBJ2-6	TGTGCCAGCAGCTTTCTCACAGACTCTGGGGCCAACGTCCTGACTTTC	CASSFLTDSGANVLTF
TRBV6-4	-	-	TRBJ1-2	TGTGCCAGCAGTGACGTGACGGATAAACTATGGTACACCTTC	CASSDVTDKLWYTF
TRBV6-1	-	-	TRBJ2-7	TGTGCCAGCAGTGAAGCGTTCATTGACAACTCCTACGAGCAGTACTTC	CASSEAFIDNSYEQYF
TRBV19	-	-	TRBJ2-3	TGTGCCAGTAGGTTCGGGAGAGGCGCAGATACGCAGTATTTT	CASRFGRGADTQYF
TRBV4-2	-	-	TRBJ2-1	TGTGCCAGCAGCCAAATCAGCGGATCCTACAATGAGCAGTTCTTC	CASSQISGSYNEQFF
TRBV7-3	-	-	TRBJ2-7	TGTGCCAGCAGCTACGGACTTTCTTACGAGCAGTACTTC	CASSYGLSYEQYF
TRBV19	-	TRBD1	TRBJ1-5	TGTGCCAGCAGCCCCAGCCTTTGGGACAGGGCTTTAGGGAGCAATCAGCCCCAGCATTTT	CASSPSLWDRALGSNQPQHF
TRBV6-1	-	-	TRBJ1-3	TGTGCCAGCAGTGTGTCTCCCTCTGGAAACACCATATATTTT	CASSVSPSGNTIYF
TRBV30	once	-	TRBJ2-7	-	CAWGPGTHTTF
TRBV11-2	few	-	TRBJ2-5	TGTGCCAGCAGCCGGGACAACCAAGAGACCCAGTACTTC	CASSRDNQETQYF
TRBV2	-	TRBD1	TRBJ1-5	TGTGCCAGCAGTGACCCCAGGGGGAGGGAAGCCAATCAGCCCCAGCATTTT	CASSDPRGREANQPQHF
TRBV28	-	-	TRBJ2-3	TGTGCCAGCGTCCGTCACGGGGTGGCAGATACGCAGTATTTT	CASVRHGVADTQYF
TRBV6-1	-	-	TRBJ1-5	TGTGCCAGCAGTGGAGGGAGAGGACAGCCCCAGCATTTT	CASSGGRGQPQHF
TRBV28	-	-	TRBJ2-1	TGTGCCAGCAGTCAACCAGGAGAGCAGTTCTTC	CASSQPGEQFF
TRBV27	-	TRBD2	TRBJ2-1	TGTGCCAGCAGTCCGCTAGCGGGTGGTTTACTCTACAATGAGCAGTTCTTC	CASSPLAGGLLYNEQFF
TRBV15	-	TRBD2	TRBJ2-1	TGTGCCACCAGCAGACCTATCTCACTAGCGGGAGTCAATGAGCAGTTCTTC	CATSRPISLAGVNEQFF
TRBV7-3	-	TRBD2	TRBJ2-1	TGTGCCAGCAGCCAACGGAGGGAGGGTGAGCAGTTCTTC	CASSQRREGEQFF
TRBV11-3	-	-	TRBJ2-5	TGTGCCAGCAGCTTAGAAGCGGCCCAGGGGACCCAGTACTTC	CASSLEAAQGTQYF
TRBV28	-	TRBD1	TRBJ2-7	TGTGCCAGCAGCCACGGGACAGGAGACTACGAGCAGTACTTC	CASSHGTGDYEQYF
TRBV18	-	-	TRBJ2-5	TGTGCCAGCTCACCACCCGGGCAGGGCGGGGAGACCCAGTACTTC	CASSPPGQGGETQYF
TRBV4-3	-	TRBD1	TRBJ1-4	TGCGCCAGCAGCCACGGACAGGGTGGGAATGAAAAACTGTTTTTT	CASSHGQGGNEKLFF
TRBV20-1	-	-	TRBJ1-6	TGCAGTGCCCCAGGGTCGTCCGTCACTGTCTTT	CSAPGSSVTVF
TRBV7-2	once	-	TRBJ1-1	TGTGCCAGCAGCTTACCGACAGCGATGAACACTGAAGCTTTCTTT	CASSLPTAMNTEAFF
TRBV15	many	-	TRBJ2-2	TGTGCCACCAGCAGAGGAGGATATGGTGGGGAGCTGTTTTTT	CATSRGGYGGELFF
TRBV6-6	once	-	TRBJ1-1	TGTGCCAGCAGGCAAAACACTGAAGCTTTCTTT	CASRQNTEAFF
TRBV4-1	-	TRBD1	TRBJ2-7	TGCGCCAGCAGCCGACCGGGACAGGGCCACGAGCAGTACTTC	CASSRPGQGHEQYF
TRBV5-1	-	-	TRBJ2-7	TGCGCCAGCAGCATTGATATTATGAGCAGGGGTTTTCCCACCTACGAGCAGTACTTC	CASSIDIMSRGFPTYEQYF
TRBV19	-	-	TRBJ1-5	TGTGCCAGTAGCGGGGGGTGGTCCAATCAGCCCCAGCATTTT	CASSGGWSNQPQHF
TRBV4-2	-	-	TRBJ2-7	TGTGCCAGCAGCCAAGACGGGAGTGCTTACGAGCAGTACTTC	CASSQDGSAYEQYF